The present T cell receptor (beta chain) was sequenced within a study of post-analysis software for immune sequencing data. Study-level information: Courses of disease covered relapsing-remitting, secondary progressive and progressive-relapsing multiple sclerosis.

Prepared TCR beta cDNA libraries contained unique molecular identifiers. TCRdb reprocessed the PCR reads via MiXCR and lists one record per CDR3 protein. The top ten hold under 6% of the sample, which has hundreds of thousands of distinct CDR3 sequences, approximately 53% seen once. The study, taken as a whole, reports: Strong co-clustering by F measure was evident for samples that had been prepared in the same batch. For normalized Chao1 diversity, multiple sclerosis patients scored significantly lower than controls did. The study found TRBV5-6, TRBV5-1 and TRBV20-1 among 4 or 5 TRBV segments more frequent in patients than controls.

Of note for this clonotype: Its target is unknown.

This CDR3 is built from 14 residues. The germline V gene has CDR1 SEHNR and CDR2 FQNEAQ (reference sequence). Deletions cut 2 bases from V and 3 bases from J, with 10 bases between. This chain connects TRBV7-9 to TRBJ2-5; D is unclear. The clonotype originates from a girl aged 5 to 17 with multiple sclerosis. The sequencing input was blood. This CDR3 reads CASSLHSSKETQYF. CDR3 DNA sequence: TGTGCCAGCAGCTTACACAGTTCGAAAGAGACCCAGTACTTC.